This is a list of T cell receptor beta chains from one sample in a study of regulatory T cells in long-lasting Graves disease. TCRdb re-called the multiplex PCR reads with MiXCR, one entry per CDR3 protein. The sample includes 450,000 or so distinct CDR3 sequences, less than 25% seen only once; the top ten take over 7.5%. The sequencing used peripheral blood mononuclear cells (PBMCs), collected when the disease was refractory, from a patient treated with antithyroid drugs. Receptors originate from a female donor with Graves disease. The CDR3 runs from the conserved cysteine through the conserved F or W. Each record gives: clone size, V gene, D gene, J gene, CDR3 protein, CDR3 DNA. A D gene is named only where the DNA matches it firmly. Some rows mark clone size as missing; the rest say once, few, many or name a class of expanded clone.

few	TRBV18	TRBD1	TRBJ1-1	CASSRRGQGTEAFF	TGTGCCAGCTCACGCAGGGGGCAGGGGACTGAAGCTTTCTTT
NA	TRBV15	NA	TRBJ2-3	CATSRGDRSSADTQYF	TGTGCCACCAGCAGAGGGGACCGCTCCTCGGCAGATACGCAGTATTTT
NA	TRBV7-2	TRBD2	TRBJ2-7	CASSQSGTISYEQYF	TGTGCCAGCAGCCAGAGCGGGACTATCTCCTACGAGCAGTACTTC
NA	TRBV29-1	NA	TRBJ1-2	CSVVDGPRYGYTF	TGCAGCGTTGTAGACGGCCCCCGGTATGGCTACACCTTC
NA	TRBV12-3/TRBV12-4	NA	TRBJ1-1	CASSSITREAFF	TGTGCCAGCAGCTCCATTACTAGGGAAGCTTTCTTT
NA	TRBV9	NA	TRBJ1-4	CASSVMSENEKLFF	TGTGCCAGCAGCGTAATGAGCGAGAATGAAAAACTGTTTTTT
few	TRBV7-2	NA	TRBJ2-4	CASSSPDRAKNIQYF	TGTGCCAGCAGCTCCCCAGACAGAGCCAAAAACATTCAGTACTTC
many	TRBV7-2	NA	TRBJ2-7	CASSLDPTRYEQYF	TGTGCCAGCAGCTTAGATCCCACGCGTTACGAGCAGTACTTC
many	TRBV7-9	NA	TRBJ2-7	CASSPPAGNNYEQYF	TGTGCCAGCAGCCCCCCCGCAGGGAACAACTACGAGCAGTACTTC
many	TRBV6-5	NA	TRBJ1-1	CASSYSAGRNTEAFF	TGTGCCAGCAGTTACTCGGCAGGGCGGAACACTGAAGCTTTCTTT
NA	TRBV9	TRBD1	TRBJ1-2	CASSVGGRGQLLGYTF	TGTGCCAGCAGCGTCGGAGGTCGGGGACAGTTATTAGGCTACACCTTC
many	TRBV28	TRBD1	TRBJ1-5	CASSQRSDRGNQPQHF	TGTGCCAGCAGTCAAAGGTCGGACAGGGGCAATCAGCCCCAGCATTTT
many	TRBV11-2	TRBD2	TRBJ2-7	CASIYSGLAGYEQYF	TGTGCCAGCATTTACTCCGGTCTAGCGGGGTACGAGCAGTACTTC
many	TRBV28	NA	TRBJ1-4	CASSPGWGEKLFF	TGTGCCAGCAGCCCCGGGTGGGGTGAAAAACTGTTTTTT
few	TRBV9	TRBD2	TRBJ2-7	CASSKLAGLYEQYF	TGTGCCAGCAGCAAACTAGCGGGACTCTACGAGCAGTACTTC
NA	TRBV19	NA	TRBJ1-5	CASSISSGLGQPQHF	TGTGCCAGTAGTATATCCTCAGGGCTTGGCCAGCCCCAGCATTTT
few	TRBV20-1	TRBD1	TRBJ2-2	CIVWDSNTGELFF	TGCATTGTATGGGACAGCAACACCGGGGAGCTGTTTTTT
many	TRBV11-2	NA	TRBJ2-7	CASSRGFQQYF	TGTGCCAGCAGCCGAGGGTTTCAGCAGTACTTC
many	TRBV2	NA	TRBJ2-7	CASNPVSYEQYF	TGTGCCAGCAACCCAGTCTCCTACGAGCAGTACTTC
NA	TRBV6-2/TRBV6-3	NA	TRBJ2-1	CATGTAIGQFF	TGTGCCACGGGGACGGCCATTGGGCAGTTCTTC
NA	TRBV9	TRBD2	TRBJ2-7	CASSVGGTSGYAEQYF	TGTGCCAGCAGCGTAGGAGGGACTAGCGGCTATGCCGAGCAGTACTTC
few	TRBV5-1	TRBD1	TRBJ1-2	CASSSNLPGQGLYGYTF	TGCGCCAGCAGCTCGAACCTCCCGGGACAGGGTTTATATGGCTACACCTTC
NA	TRBV3-1	NA	TRBJ2-7	CASSPNLLDSRLPYEQYF	TGTGCCAGCAGTCCGAACTTACTAGACAGCAGGCTTCCCTACGAGCAGTACTTC
NA	TRBV7-9	NA	TRBJ1-2	CASSHPPLDYGYTF	TGTGCCAGCAGCCATCCACCTTTGGACTATGGCTACACCTTC
NA	TRBV18	TRBD1	TRBJ2-7	CASSPLGQRTSSYEQYF	TGTGCCAGCTCACCGTTGGGACAGCGAACGTCCTCCTACGAGCAGTACTTC
NA	TRBV7-3	NA	TRBJ2-3	CASSLYASTTRTPDTQYF	TGTGCCAGCAGCTTATACGCTTCTACCACAAGAACCCCAGATACGCAGTATTTT
few	TRBV27	TRBD1	TRBJ2-7	CASHTSGGYEQYF	TGTGCCAGCCACACCTCAGGGGGCTACGAGCAGTACTTC
few	TRBV5-6	TRBD1	TRBJ1-1	CASSILNRGEAFF	TGTGCCAGCAGCATATTAAACAGGGGAGAAGCTTTCTTT
many	TRBV24-1	TRBD2	TRBJ2-5	CATSENGLAGAAETQYF	TGTGCCACCAGTGAGAACGGACTAGCGGGCGCCGCGGAGACCCAGTACTTC
few	TRBV7-9	TRBD2	TRBJ2-3	CASSHPGLAGATSSTDTQYF	TGTGCCAGCAGCCACCCTGGGCTAGCGGGAGCAACCTCTAGCACAGATACGCAGTATTTT
many	TRBV11-2	TRBD2	TRBJ2-7	CASSLGDLAGTRGEQYF	TGTGCCAGCAGCTTAGGGGATTTAGCGGGGACGAGGGGGGAGCAGTACTTC
many	TRBV7-6	TRBD2	TRBJ2-2	CASSWGLAENTGELFF	TGTGCCAGCAGCTGGGGACTAGCTGAGAACACCGGGGAGCTGTTTTTT
NA	TRBV7-2	TRBD1	TRBJ1-2	CASSSETGNYIYGYTF	TGTGCCAGCAGCTCAGAGACAGGGAACTACATCTATGGCTACACCTTC
NA	TRBV19	NA	TRBJ1-1	CASSIPPQVEAFF	TGTGCCAGTAGTATCCCCCCGCAGGTTGAAGCTTTCTTT
many	TRBV28	TRBD1	TRBJ2-5	CASSPDRVWETQYF	TGTGCCAGCAGTCCAGACAGGGTATGGGAGACCCAGTACTTC
NA	TRBV11-2	NA	TRBJ2-1	CASSLDLHEQFF	TGTGCCAGCAGCTTAGATCTGCATGAGCAGTTCTTC
many	TRBV18	NA	TRBJ1-6	CASSPGLPPLHF	TGTGCCAGCTCACCAGGGCTTCCACCCCTCCACTTT
many	TRBV6-1	NA	TRBJ2-5	CASSQDFLRETQYF	TGTGCCAGCAGTCAGGATTTCTTACGAGAGACCCAGTACTTC
NA	TRBV6-5	TRBD1	TRBJ2-1	CASSSLGTASYNEQFF	TGTGCCAGCAGTTCCCTGGGGACAGCTTCGTACAATGAGCAGTTCTTC
many	TRBV7-8	TRBD2	TRBJ2-7	CASSADIAGAGDEQYF	TGTGCCAGCAGCGCAGACATAGCGGGAGCGGGGGACGAGCAGTACTTC
NA	TRBV27	NA	TRBJ2-7	CASSSSSGHNSYEQYF	TGTGCCAGCAGTTCCTCTTCGGGACACAACTCCTACGAGCAGTACTTC
few	TRBV27	TRBD2	TRBJ2-2	CASSLAGGDTGELFF	TGTGCCAGCAGTTTAGCGGGAGGGGACACCGGGGAGCTGTTTTTT
few	TRBV6-2/TRBV6-3	NA	TRBJ1-1	CASSFDGPGAFF	TGTGCCAGCAGTTTTGATGGCCCCGGAGCTTTCTTT
many	TRBV6-1	TRBD1	TRBJ2-2	CASLPGSGTGRTGELFF	TGTGCCAGCCTACCCGGGTCCGGGACAGGGCGTACCGGGGAGCTGTTTTTT
NA	TRBV28	NA	TRBJ2-3	CASSSRGKSTDTQYF	TGTGCCAGCAGTTCAAGGGGAAAGAGCACAGATACGCAGTATTTT
many	TRBV7-9	TRBD1	TRBJ2-5	CASSSRTGVLRETQYF	TGTGCCAGCAGCTCGAGGACAGGGGTGCTTCGAGAGACCCAGTACTTC
few	TRBV6-1	NA	TRBJ1-2	CASITRGRANYGYTF	TGTGCCAGCATCACCAGAGGAAGGGCTAACTATGGCTACACCTTC
few	TRBV5-1	TRBD2	TRBJ2-1	CASSLGGSGSIDEQFF	TGCGCCAGCAGCTTGGGTGGGAGCGGGAGTATCGATGAGCAGTTCTTC
NA	TRBV5-5	NA	TRBJ1-1	CASSFGDLWVAFF	TGTGCCAGCAGCTTTGGGGACCTCTGGGTAGCTTTCTTT
few	TRBV24-1	TRBD1	TRBJ2-7	CATSRTGGVNEQYF	TGTGCCACCAGTCGGACAGGGGGAGTCAACGAGCAGTACTTC
many	TRBV18	NA	TRBJ1-5	CASSPKTGGQPQHF	TGTGCCAGCTCGCCTAAGACAGGCGGTCAGCCCCAGCATTTT
many	TRBV3-1	NA	TRBJ1-2	CASSQEPGTHGYTF	TGTGCCAGCAGCCAAGAACCAGGGACTCACGGCTACACCTTC
many	TRBV10-3	NA	TRBJ1-6	CAISESPARNSPLHF	TGTGCCATCAGTGAGTCCCCGGCGCGTAATTCACCCCTCCACTTT
NA	TRBV20-1	NA	TRBJ2-7	CSARRRGAGGYEQYF	TGCAGTGCCCGAAGGAGAGGGGCTGGGGGGTACGAGCAGTACTTC
few	TRBV9	TRBD2	TRBJ2-7	CASSVGDTSGRFIPYEQYF	TGTGCCAGCAGCGTAGGAGACACTAGCGGGAGATTCATCCCCTACGAGCAGTACTTC
few	TRBV4-1	NA	TRBJ1-5	CASSQVESGASPQHF	TGCGCCAGCAGCCAAGTAGAAAGCGGTGCTTCGCCCCAGCATTTT
many	TRBV12-3/TRBV12-4	NA	TRBJ1-2	CASSLRPGANYGYTF	TGTGCCAGCAGTTTACGTCCAGGGGCAAACTATGGCTACACCTTC
few	TRBV12-3/TRBV12-4	NA	TRBJ2-7	CASRSTGSFYEQYF	TGTGCCAGCAGGTCGACCGGGTCCTTCTACGAGCAGTACTTC
few	TRBV7-2	TRBD1	TRBJ1-6	CASSLNRGRGSPLHF	TGTGCCAGCAGCTTAAACAGGGGAAGAGGTTCACCCCTCCACTTT